This TCR beta chain comes out of a study of human T cells and chemical hapten exposure. Looking at the study overall: Sensitization was performed using 2% DPC on an approximately 2 cm by approximately 2 cm upper inner arm skin site. The study patch tested 0.01% DPC on the upper back and read results at 6 days.

Specified time point: patch test 3, about 24 weeks after DPC sensitization. Sample treatment: therapeutic diphenylcyclopropenone sensitization with weekly scalp DPC. TCRdb reprocessed the RACE reads with MiXCR, giving one entry per CDR3 protein. The table has 150,000 to 200,000 distinct CDR3 sequences, about a quarter seen once. For this clonotype: Its target is unknown.

Looked up from germline, CDR1 is DFQATT and CDR2 is SNEGSKA (reference sequence). CDR3 length: 17 amino acids. V shed 3 bases and J 4 bases; nucleotides not matched to a gene: 17. General study results and limits: TCRs at high frequency, those above 1 in 1000, did not change with DPC sensitization.

This sequence originates from a young woman with alopecia areata. Some clones in this sample may be carry-over from other donors' samples. The rearrangement joins TRBV20-1 to TRBJ2-5; 7 bases align to TRBD2. Sequenced material: whole blood, taken in connection with sensitization to the hapten diphenylcyclopropenone (DPC). CDR3 nucleotides: TGCAGTGCTAGGGAGGCCCCGTTTGGAGTAGCGGGAGAGACCCAGTACTTC. Translation: CSAREAPFGVAGETQYF.